These 27 T cell receptor beta chains were all obtained from the same sample, sequenced in a study of Tregs in tolerant kidney transplant recipients. Clones were read by immunoSEQ multiplex PCR, and TCRdb kept only the in-frame ones, dropping some. The sample lists about 64,000 clones; 70% to 90% were seen once. Mixed chimerism was transient after nonmyeloablative marrow transplants from related graft donors. Sequences were derived from CD4+ T cells from blood (PBMCs), sampled 6 months after the transplant. The source is a human patient who received a combined kidney and bone marrow transplant. Some T cells may have originated in the graft donor.

CDR3: CASSSPDFTADNEQFF. DNA of the CDR3: TGTGCCAGCAGTTCCCCCGACTTCACGGCGGACAATGAGCAGTTCTTC. The V and J genes are TRBV28 and TRBJ2-1; D uncertain. The CDR3 contains 16 residues. The V end was cut by 4 bases, the J end by 5 bases, with 18 bases between. CDR1 and CDR2 from the germline V gene are MDHEN and SYDVKM.

The genes are TRBV7-2 and TRBJ2-1, with 16 nucleotides matching TRBD2. The V gene end was trimmed by 6 bases and the J gene end by 9 bases; junction bases not matched to a gene: 5. The CDR3 is made up of 15 amino acids. Looked up from germline, CDR1 is SGHTA and CDR2 is FQGNSA. The CDR3 protein is CASRAGLAGGGEQFF. For the CDR3, the DNA is TGTGCCAGCAGGGCGGGACTAGCGGGAGGGGGTGAGCAGTTCTTC.

The chain uses TRBV4-1 and TRBJ2-1; 9 nucleotides agree with TRBD2. Germline CDR1 and CDR2: MGHRA and YSYEKL. This CDR3 is 16 amino acids long. With V trimmed by 0 bases and J by 7 bases, 7 bases remained unmatched. The CDR3 region has the DNA TGCGCCAGCAGCCAAGATTTTAGCGGGAGAAGGAATGAGCAGTTCTTC. Its protein product is CASSQDFSGRRNEQFF.

This sequence joins TRBV27 and TRBJ2-1, with a weak D call TRBD1 (6 bases). In germline, CDR1 is MNHEY, CDR2 SMNVEV (reference sequence). There are 15 residues in the CDR3. V lost 2 bases and J 1 base, leaving 9 bases between the germline ends. CDR3 in amino acids: CASSLRGISYNEQFF. CDR3 nucleotides: TGTGCCAGCAGTTTAAGGGGGATTTCCTACAATGAGCAGTTCTTC.

V is TRBV6-1 and J is TRBJ2-5; 9 bases agree with TRBD1. The CDR3 extends over 14 amino acids. V lost 6 bases to trimming and J lost 4 bases; unmatched junction nucleotides: 6. The germline V gene has CDR1 MNHNS and CDR2 SASEGT. DNA for the CDR3: TGTGCCAGCAGGACGACAGGGGGAGGAGAGACCCAGTACTTC. Amino acids: CASRTTGGGETQYF.

This clone has just a few counts. This chain uses TRBV7-9 with TRBJ1-1; 8 bases fit TRBD1. The germline gives CDR1 SEHNR, CDR2 FQNEAQ (reference sequence). With V trimmed by 3 bases and J by 6 bases, 6 bases remained unmatched. The CDR3 covers 14 residues. CDR3 bases: TGTGCCAGCAGCTTTGCAGGGGGCGGGGCTGAAGCTTTCTTT. This gives the protein CASSFAGGGAEAFF.

This chain joins TRBV4-1 and TRBJ1-1; D is unresolved. V was cut by 1 base and J by 3 bases, with 6 bases left in between. This CDR3 is 13 amino acids long. Germline V CDR1 and CDR2: MGHRA, YSYEKL. Here the CDR3 DNA reads TGCGCCAGCAGCCAAGCTAAGTACACTGAAGCTTTCTTT. Protein sequence: CASSQAKYTEAFF.

V is TRBV19 and J is TRBJ2-7; no clear D gene. This CDR3 contains 10 residues. V shed 3 bases and J shed 7 bases, with 4 bases lying between them. Germline V gene sequence: CDR1 LNHDA, CDR2 SQIVND (reference sequence). In nucleotides, the CDR3 is TGTGCCAGTAGTATCAGGGAGCAGTACTTC. It specifies CASSIREQYF.

The rearrangement joins TRBV7-2 to TRBJ1-2; 8 bases align to TRBD1. Germline V CDR1 and CDR2: SGHTA, FQGNSA. This CDR3 contains 16 residues. Trimming took 5 bases from V and 5 from J; bases not matched to a gene: 13. This CDR3 reads CASSPPPGQAAYGYTF. CDR3 coding DNA: TGTGCCAGCAGCCCGCCACCGGGACAGGCAGCATATGGCTACACCTTC.

The chain links TRBV5-1 to TRBJ2-7, with TRBD2 matching over 14 bases. Germline V gene lookup returns CDR1 SGHRS and CDR2 YFSETQ. CDR3 length: 17 residues. Trimming at V came to 3 bases and at J to 1 base, leaving 6 bases not matched to a gene. CDR3 loop: CASSSPGTSGSSYEQYF. The CDR3, as DNA: TGCGCCAGCAGCTCGCCCGGGACTAGCGGGAGTTCCTACGAGCAGTACTTC.

This chain uses TRBV18 with TRBJ2-5; TRBD2 aligns across 7 bases. The CDR3 has 16 amino acids. From germline, CDR1 is KGHSH and CDR2 LQKENI. V dropped 1 base and J dropped 1; count of bases not matched to a gene: 6. CDR3 DNA sequence: TGTGCCAGCTCACCACGGGGGGGGACCATCCAAGAGACCCAGTACTTC. Translating it yields CASSPRGGTIQETQYF.

This sequence joins TRBV5-6 and TRBJ2-5, with TRBD1 identical over 7 bases. The J call is uncertain, as TRBJ2-7 better fits the DNA end. From germline, CDR1 is SGHDT and CDR2 YYEEEE. CDR3 length equals 14 residues. This chain's CDR3 is CASSLQGLQHEQYF. The CDR3 DNA follows: TGTGCCAGCAGCTTACAGGGGCTTCAACACGAGCAGTACTTC.

The chain uses TRBV5-1 and TRBJ2-5; the match to TRBD2 covers 12 bases. CDR3 length: 16 amino acids. Germline loops: CDR1 SGHRS, CDR2 YFSETQ. V shed 0 bases, J shed 5 bases, and the junction held 5 bases outside the gene matches. The CDR3 protein is CASSLALAGGLETQYF. For the CDR3, the DNA is TGCGCCAGCAGCTTGGCTCTAGCGGGGGGGCTTGAGACCCAGTACTTC.

V is TRBV18 and J is TRBJ2-7, with 9 bases matching TRBD1. The ends lost 8 bases at V and 3 bases at J; junction bases unmatched: 8. The CDR3 loop spans 14 amino acids. The germline V gene has CDR1 KGHSH and CDR2 LQKENI. The CDR3 DNA is TGTGCCAGCGCAGACGGGACAGGGATCTACGAGCAGTACTTC. Encoded protein: CASADGTGIYEQYF.

This chain links TRBV19 with TRBJ2-1, with 7 positions matching TRBD2. The trim removed 10 bases at V and 5 bases at J, leaving 11 bases unmatched. Germline-derived CDR1 and CDR2 are LNHDA and SQIVND (reference sequence). CDR3 length: 14 amino acids. The CDR3 loop reads CAKPLASGDNEQFF. The CDR3 coding sequence is TGTGCCAAACCCCTGGCTAGCGGAGACAATGAGCAGTTCTTC.

The gene calls are TRBV5-4 and TRBJ2-7, with a tentative D call TRBD1 (5 bases). V shed 5 bases and J shed 6 bases, with 24 bases lying between them. The CDR3 covers 16 residues. Germline V gene lookup returns CDR1 SGHNT and CDR2 YYREEE (reference sequence). The CDR3 DNA is TGTGCCAGCAGTGACCATGGGGCGGACCGCATGCGCGAGCAGTACTTC. Its translation is CASSDHGADRMREQYF.

The V call is TRBV5-1, the J call TRBJ1-4; no clear D gene. V lost 3 bases, J lost 8 bases, and 20 bases lay in between. CDR1 SGHRS and CDR2 YFSETQ come from the germline V gene. The CDR3 sequence is 16 residues long. This chain's CDR3 is CASSSEFRGEFEKLFF. The CDR3 region has the DNA TGCGCCAGCAGCTCGGAGTTCCGGGGAGAATTCGAAAAACTGTTTTTT.

The chain recombines TRBV15 with TRBJ1-4, with D possibly being TRBD1 (6 bases). V was clipped by 1 base and J by 7 bases, with 10 bases between them. The length of the CDR3 is 14 residues. CDR1 and CDR2 from the germline V gene are LNHNV and YYDKDF (reference sequence). For the CDR3, the DNA is TGTGCCACCAGCAGAGGACAGGTGACTGAAAAACTGTTTTTT. Protein product: CATSRGQVTEKLFF. The variable domain in full, with the rest retrieved from reference TRBV15 and TRBJ1-4, is DAMVIQNPRYQVTQFGKPVTLSCSQTLNHNVMYWYQQKSSQAPKLLFHYYDKDFNNEADTPDNFQSRRPNTSFCFLDIRSPGLGDTAMYLCATSRGQVTEKLFFGSGTQLSVL.

The CDR3 nucleotides are TGTGCCAGCAGCGTCGGACTAGCGTACGAGCAGTACTTC. This sequence encodes CASSVGLAYEQYF. The chain couples TRBV9 to TRBJ2-7; TRBD2 matches 9 bases. The CDR3 is 13 amino acids. Germline-derived CDR1 and CDR2 are SGDLS and YYNGEE. Trimming at V came to 2 bases and at J to 4 bases, leaving 1 base not matched to a gene. Together with reference TRBV9 and TRBJ2-7, the CDR3 gives the full variable domain: DSGVTQTPKHLITATGQRVTLRCSPRSGDLSVYWYQQSLDQGLQFLIQYYNGEERAKGNILERFSAQQFPDLHSELNLSSLELGDSALYFCASSVGLAYEQYFGPGTRLTVT.

This chain joins TRBV5-4 and TRBJ1-2, with TRBD1 identical over 10 bases. Per germline, CDR1 SGHNT and CDR2 YYREEE (reference sequence). The length of the CDR3 is 14 residues. The V segment lost 5 bases and the J segment 9 bases; nucleotides outside the gene matches: 10. CDR3 residues: CASREGQGSRSYTF. In nucleotides, the CDR3 is TGTGCCAGCAGGGAGGGACAGGGGTCAAGAAGCTACACCTTC.

The chain links TRBV25-1 to TRBJ2-3, with TRBD2 matching 8 bases. Losses at the gene ends were 8 bases for V and 3 bases for J; bases not matched to a gene: 10. CDR1 and CDR2 (germline): MGHDK, SYGVNS. The CDR3 totals 15 residues. The CDR3 is CASPRSGEETDTQYF. The CDR3 coding sequence is TGTGCCAGCCCTCGTAGCGGGGAAGAGACAGATACGCAGTATTTT.

The V gene is TRBV5-1, the J gene TRBJ1-4; weak D call: TRBD1 (6 bases). This CDR3 spans 14 amino acids. V was trimmed by 4 bases and J by 7 bases, leaving 14 bases between them. Per the germline V gene, CDR1 is SGHRS and CDR2 is YFSETQ. The CDR3 nucleotides are TGCGCCAGCAGCGCCACAGGGAATGTTGAAAAACTGTTTTTT. It yields the protein CASSATGNVEKLFF.

This chain links TRBV6-1 with TRBJ2-5; 9 positions match TRBD2. Germline V gene lookup returns CDR1 MNHNS and CDR2 SASEGT. This CDR3 comprises 14 residues. With V trimmed by 8 bases and J by 5 bases, 9 bases remained unmatched. The CDR3 is CASCRRGGVETQYF. The CDR3 coding sequence is TGTGCCAGCTGTAGGCGGGGGGGGGTGGAGACCCAGTACTTC.

This chain links TRBV4-2 with TRBJ2-3; 10 positions agree with TRBD2. V lost 1 base and J lost 4; bases outside the gene matches: 8. The germline CDR1 and CDR2 sequences are LGHNA and YNFKEQ. The CDR3 runs to 17 residues. CDR3 nucleotides: TGTGCCAGCAGCCAAGTACTAGCGGGACCAGCCCCAGATACGCAGTATTTT. This translates into CASSQVLAGPAPDTQYF.

This chain joins TRBV4-1 and TRBJ2-7, with D possibly matching TRBD2 (6 bases). The germline V and J ends were trimmed by 0 bases and 3 bases, with 6 bases remaining between them. Germline lookup yields CDR1 MGHRA and CDR2 YSYEKL. CDR3 size: 13 residues. CDR3 DNA: TGCGCCAGCAGCCAAGAGGAGGGCTACGAGCAGTACTTC. Its protein product is CASSQEEGYEQYF.

The sample holds a few counts of this clone. The chain links TRBV5-1 to TRBJ2-1, with a tentative D call TRBD2 (6 bases). V shed 6 bases and J shed 1 base, with 20 bases lying between them. This CDR3 comprises 17 residues. The germline V gene has CDR1 SGHRS and CDR2 YFSETQ. Here the CDR3 reads CASTYLFGGVSYNEQFF. Here the CDR3 DNA reads TGCGCCAGCACGTATCTGTTTGGAGGGGTTTCCTACAATGAGCAGTTCTTC.

The chain joins TRBV7-2 to TRBJ1-5; no firm D call. CDR1 SGHTA and CDR2 FQGNSA come from the germline V gene. With 4 bases removed from V and 7 bases from J, the gap between germline ends came to 17 bases. This CDR3 is built from 15 residues. As DNA, the CDR3 is TGTGCCAGCAGCTCACTTTATTGGCCGGGACAGCCCCAGCATTTT. It specifies CASSSLYWPGQPQHF.